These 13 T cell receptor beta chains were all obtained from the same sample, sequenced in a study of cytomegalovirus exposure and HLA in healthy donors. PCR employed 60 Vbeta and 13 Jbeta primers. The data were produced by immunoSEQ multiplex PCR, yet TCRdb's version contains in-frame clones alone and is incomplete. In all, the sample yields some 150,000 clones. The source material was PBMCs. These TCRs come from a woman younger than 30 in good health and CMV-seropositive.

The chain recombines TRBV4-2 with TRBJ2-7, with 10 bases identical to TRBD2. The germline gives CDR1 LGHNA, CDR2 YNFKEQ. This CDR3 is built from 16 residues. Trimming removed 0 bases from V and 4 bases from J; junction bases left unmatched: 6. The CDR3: CASSQDENSGGYEQYF. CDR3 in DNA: TGTGCCAGCAGCCAAGACGAGAATAGCGGGGGGTACGAGCAGTACTTC.

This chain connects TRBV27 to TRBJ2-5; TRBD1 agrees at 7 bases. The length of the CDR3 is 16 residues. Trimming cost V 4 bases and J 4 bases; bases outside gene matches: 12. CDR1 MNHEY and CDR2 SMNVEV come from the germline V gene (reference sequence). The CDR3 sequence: CASSSPGQLPVETQYF. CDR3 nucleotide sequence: TGTGCCAGCAGTTCTCCGGGACAGCTCCCTGTAGAGACCCAGTACTTC.

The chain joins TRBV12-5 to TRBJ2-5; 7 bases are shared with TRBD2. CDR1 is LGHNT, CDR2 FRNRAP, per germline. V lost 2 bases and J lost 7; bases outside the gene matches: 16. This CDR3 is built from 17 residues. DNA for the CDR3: TGTGCTAGTGGTTTGTATCTGGCGGGGGTCGATAAGGGGACCCAGTACTTC. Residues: CASGLYLAGVDKGTQYF.

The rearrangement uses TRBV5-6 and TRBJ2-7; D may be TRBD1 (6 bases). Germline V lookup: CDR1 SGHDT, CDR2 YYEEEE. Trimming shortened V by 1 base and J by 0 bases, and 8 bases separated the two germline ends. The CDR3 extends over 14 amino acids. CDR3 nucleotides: TGTGCCAGCAGCTTGCAGGGGAACTCCTACGAGCAGTACTTC. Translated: CASSLQGNSYEQYF.

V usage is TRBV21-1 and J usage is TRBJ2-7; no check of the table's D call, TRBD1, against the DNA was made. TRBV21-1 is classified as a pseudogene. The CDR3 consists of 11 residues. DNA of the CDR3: TGTGCCAGCAACCTAATAGGGACGGGACAATTC. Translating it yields CASNLIGTGQF.

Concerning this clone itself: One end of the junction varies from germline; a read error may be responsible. Written as DNA, the CDR3 is TGTGCCAGCTCGCCACGGACCATGGACAGGGGATTCACCGGGGAGCTGTTTTTT. Protein sequence: CASSPRTMDRGFTGELFF. J is TRBJ2-2 and V is TRBV18; 9 positions match TRBD1. The CDR3 runs 18 residues. Germline V gene lookup returns CDR1 KGHSH and CDR2 LQKENI.

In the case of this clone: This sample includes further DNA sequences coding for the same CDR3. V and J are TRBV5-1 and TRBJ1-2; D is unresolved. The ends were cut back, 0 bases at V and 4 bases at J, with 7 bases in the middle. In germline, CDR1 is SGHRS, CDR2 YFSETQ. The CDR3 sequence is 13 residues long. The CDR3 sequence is CASSLDRGYGYTF. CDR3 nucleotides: TGCGCCAGCAGCTTGGATCGCGGCTATGGCTACACCTTC. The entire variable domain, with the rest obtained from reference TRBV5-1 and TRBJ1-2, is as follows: KAGVTQTPRYLIKTRGQQVTLSCSPISGHRSVSWYQQTPGQGLQFLFEYFSETQRNKGNFPGRFSGRQFSNSRSEMNVSTLELGDSALYLCASSLDRGYGYTFGSGTRLTVV.

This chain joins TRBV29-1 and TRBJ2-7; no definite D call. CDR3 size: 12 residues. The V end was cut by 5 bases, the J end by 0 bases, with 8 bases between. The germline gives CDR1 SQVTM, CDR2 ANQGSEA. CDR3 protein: CSVQAVSYEQYF. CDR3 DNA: TGCAGCGTTCAGGCAGTCTCCTACGAGCAGTACTTC.

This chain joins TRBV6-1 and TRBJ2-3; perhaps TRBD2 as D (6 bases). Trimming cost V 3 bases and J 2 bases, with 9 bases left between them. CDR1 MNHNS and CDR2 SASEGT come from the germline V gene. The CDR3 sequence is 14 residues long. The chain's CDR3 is CASSEGGATDTQYF. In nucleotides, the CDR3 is TGTGCCAGCAGTGAGGGGGGAGCCACAGATACGCAGTATTTT.

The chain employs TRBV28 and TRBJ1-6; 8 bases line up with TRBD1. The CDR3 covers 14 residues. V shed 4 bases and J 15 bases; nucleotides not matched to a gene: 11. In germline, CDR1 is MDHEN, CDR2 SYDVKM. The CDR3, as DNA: TGTGCCAGCAGTTCGTCGGGACAGGCCTATCGCCTCCACTTT. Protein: CASSSSGQAYRLHF.

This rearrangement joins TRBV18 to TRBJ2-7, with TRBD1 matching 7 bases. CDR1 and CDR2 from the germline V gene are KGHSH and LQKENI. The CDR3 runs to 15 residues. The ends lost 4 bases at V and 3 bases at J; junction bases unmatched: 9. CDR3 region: CASSLRTGGNYEQYF. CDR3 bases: TGTGCCAGCTCACTACGGACAGGAGGAAACTACGAGCAGTACTTC.

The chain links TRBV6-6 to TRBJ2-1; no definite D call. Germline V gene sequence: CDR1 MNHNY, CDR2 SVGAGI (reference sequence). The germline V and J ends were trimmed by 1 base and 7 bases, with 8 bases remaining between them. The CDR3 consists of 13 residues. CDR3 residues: CASSYYRGNEQFF. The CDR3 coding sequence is TGTGCCAGCAGTTACTATCGCGGAAATGAGCAGTTCTTC.

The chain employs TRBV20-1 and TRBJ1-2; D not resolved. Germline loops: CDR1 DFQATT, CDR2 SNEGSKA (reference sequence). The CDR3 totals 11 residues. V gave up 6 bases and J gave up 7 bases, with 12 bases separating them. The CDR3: CSAAVPSGYTF. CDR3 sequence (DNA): TGCAGTGCGGCGGTGCCGAGTGGCTACACCTTC.